Ten or more counts support the clone carrying this TCR beta chain. The data originate from a study of regulatory T cells in long-lasting Graves disease. The TCR beta library used iRepertoire HTBI primers with Arm-PCR amplification of CDR3. MiXCR was run by TCRdb on the multiplex PCR reads, yielding one entry per CDR3 protein. There are 400,000 to 450,000 distinct CDR3 sequences in the sample; approximately 15% occur only once, and around 15% lies in the top ten. Losses at the gene ends were 2 bases for V and 5 bases for J; bases not matched to a gene: 17. CDR1 is KGHSH, CDR2 LQKENI, per germline. The length of the CDR3 is 18 residues. Stated time point: newly diagnosed GD, antithyroid drugs for less than 3 months. Scientists built the TCR library using RNA that was extracted from PBMCs. This same sample was also taken into another study, of T cells in Graves' hyperthyroidism and ophthalmopathy.

The receptor's source is a woman aged 25 to 39 with Graves disease. This specimen consisted of peripheral blood mononuclear cells (PBMCs), obtained at new diagnosis, from a patient treated with antithyroid drugs. The V gene is TRBV18, the J gene TRBJ2-5; 7 bases map to TRBD2. CDR3 coding DNA: TGTGCCAGCTCACCAGGGTCCCCGACTAGCCCGCGCAGGGAGACCCAGTACTTC. Translating gives CASSPGSPTSPRRETQYF.